These 18 T cell receptor beta chains share one sample of origin, sequenced in a study of blood T cells in healthy people across ages (dated by TCRdb to 2014 to 2015). The method behind the library was 5' RACE. Sequencing was performed on an Illumina HiSeq 2500. A second about 7 to 12 cycle PCR used a sample-barcoded 5' primer and a J-beta primer mix. TCRdb handled the public reads itself, with Q25 trimming in fastp and clone calling in MiXCR, and kept productive beta chains. Rows matching on CDR3 protein sequence are summarized as one entry with the most common DNA and genes. The sample table lists hundreds of thousands of distinct CDR3 sequences, around 54% of them with a count of one. The ten largest make up approximately 40% of the sample. What was sequenced was blood. These receptors all come from a man in his sixties in good health.

About this clonotype itself: The junction and the germline gene differ at one end; a read error may be behind it. This chain links TRBV27 with TRBJ1-2, with TRBD1 matching over 7 bases. CDR3 length: 16 residues. CDR1 and CDR2 (germline): MNHEY, SMNVEV (reference sequence). CDR3 in amino acids: CASSLLSRQGVYGYTF. DNA for the CDR3: TGTGCCAGCAGTTTATTGAGCCGACAGGGAGTCTATGGCTATACCTTC.

Here the CDR3 reads CASSDALVYNEQFF. The CDR3 bases are TGTGCCAGCAGTGACGCCCTAGTATACAATGAGCAGTTCTTC. This chain connects TRBV6-4 to TRBJ2-1, with D hard to call. Germline loops: CDR1 MRHNA, CDR2 SNTAGT. V was pared by 2 bases and J by 4 bases, with 9 bases between. The CDR3 sequence is 14 residues long.

The chain couples TRBV4-1 to TRBJ2-3; D tentatively reads TRBD1 or TRBD2 (5 bases each). Between the trimmed V and J ends, which lost 2 bases and 2 bases, there was a span of 14 bases. Germline-derived CDR1 and CDR2 are MGHRA and YSYEKL. The CDR3 contains 16 residues. Here the CDR3 reads CASSQRAGRVTDTQYF. Here the CDR3 DNA reads TGCGCCAGCAGCCAACGGGCAGGGCGGGTCACAGATACGCAGTATTTT.

This clonotype was seen more than once but under ten times. The chain combines TRBV29-1 with TRBJ2-5; 11 nucleotides agree with TRBD2. The junction had 7 bases not matched to a gene; V was cut back by 2 bases and J by 11 bases. The germline V gene has CDR1 SQVTM and CDR2 ANQGSEA. CDR3 size: 13 residues. CDR3: CSVEQTSGAPQYF. In DNA form, the CDR3 reads TGCAGCGTTGAACAGACTAGCGGGGCCCCTCAGTACTTC.

The chain recombines TRBV14 with TRBJ1-2; D uncertain. V was cut by 4 bases and J by 7 bases, with 16 bases left in between. The CDR3 spans 14 residues. Germline V lookup: CDR1 SGHDN, CDR2 FVKESK. The CDR3 nucleotides are TGTGCCAGCAGCCCCGGGGAAGGGCTGAGTGGCTACACCTTC. Translating gives CASSPGEGLSGYTF. The full variable domain, rest sourced from reference TRBV14 and TRBJ1-2, is EAGVTQFPSHSVIEKGQTVTLRCDPISGHDNLYWYRRVMGKEIKFLLHFVKESKQDESGMPNNRFLAERTGGTYSTLKVQPAELEDSGVYFCASSPGEGLSGYTFGSGTRLTVV.

Only one count was recorded for this clonotype. This chain uses TRBV5-1 with TRBJ2-3; 9 bases line up with TRBD2. The CDR3 consists of 14 residues. Germline CDR1 is SGHRS and CDR2 is YFSETQ. V was clipped by 7 bases and J by 2 bases; unmatched bases: 5. The CDR3 coding sequence is TGCGCCAGCTGCGGGGGGGGTAACACAGATACGCAGTATTTT. Translation gives CASCGGGNTDTQYF. The variable domain in full, with the rest retrieved from reference TRBV5-1 and TRBJ2-3, is KAGVTQTPRYLIKTRGQQVTLSCSPISGHRSVSWYQQTPGQGLQFLFEYFSETQRNKGNFPGRFSGRQFSNSRSEMNVSTLELGDSALYLCASCGGGNTDTQYFGPGTRLTVL.

The J gene is TRBJ2-5, the V gene TRBV6-5; D is ambiguous. CDR3 length: 14 amino acids. The V end lost 0 bases, the J end lost 7 bases, and 12 bases lay between the germline ends. From germline, CDR1 is MNHEY and CDR2 SVGAGI. CDR3 nucleotides: TGTGCCAGCAGTTACTCGAGAGACGTTCTGACCCAGTACTTC. The encoded protein is CASSYSRDVLTQYF.

This rearrangement joins TRBV5-1 to TRBJ2-5; no clear D gene. This CDR3 is 13 amino acids long. Trimming cost V 4 bases and J 1 base, with 8 bases left between them. The germline CDR1 and CDR2 sequences are SGHRS and YFSETQ. The DNA of the CDR3 is TGCGCCAGCAGCGTGATAGGCCAAGAGACCCAGTACTTC. Translated: CASSVIGQETQYF. Looking up the rest from reference TRBV5-1 and TRBJ2-5 gives the full variable domain: KAGVTQTPRYLIKTRGQQVTLSCSPISGHRSVSWYQQTPGQGLQFLFEYFSETQRNKGNFPGRFSGRQFSNSRSEMNVSTLELGDSALYLCASSVIGQETQYFGPGTRLLVL.

The CDR3 region has the DNA TGTGCCAGCAGTTCCCGGGGAGGCAACTACTATGGCTACACCTTC. It yields the protein CASSSRGGNYYGYTF. This rearrangement joins TRBV27 to TRBJ1-2; D is unresolved. This CDR3 spans 15 amino acids. Per germline, CDR1 MNHEY and CDR2 SMNVEV (reference sequence). V was shortened by 4 bases and J by 3 bases, with 15 bases between the two germline ends.

The rearrangement uses TRBV10-3 and TRBJ2-7; weak D call: TRBD2 (7 bases). The V gene lost 6 bases and the J gene lost 4 bases, with 16 bases spanning the gap. Germline-derived CDR1 and CDR2 are ENHRY and SYGVKD. CDR3 length: 14 residues. In DNA form, the CDR3 reads TGTGCCATCAGGGAGGGGGGGCGAGAATACGAGCAGTACTTC. Encoded protein: CAIREGGREYEQYF.

V usage is TRBV20-1 and J usage is TRBJ2-3, with D unresolved. V dropped 0 bases and J dropped 3 bases, with 4 bases sitting between them. The CDR3 is 12 amino acids. Germline V gene sequence: CDR1 DFQATT, CDR2 SNEGSKA (reference sequence). This CDR3 reads CSARDTTDTQYF. CDR3 in DNA: TGCAGTGCTAGAGATACTACAGATACGCAGTATTTT.

This clonotype turned up a few times. The chain combines TRBV2 with TRBJ2-7, with D possibly TRBD1 on 6 matching bases. Germline V lookup: CDR1 SNHLY, CDR2 FYNNEI. CDR3 length: 12 residues. V lost 6 bases, J lost 3 bases, and 9 bases lay in between. CDR3 DNA: TGTGCCAGCAGGGGGGACAACTACGAGCAGTACTTC. Residues: CASRGDNYEQYF.

This clonotype showed up just a few times. The chain uses TRBV4-1 and TRBJ2-5; D tentatively fits TRBD1 or TRBD2 (6 bases each). Trimming stripped 4 bases from V and 4 bases from J, with 16 bases between. Germline loops: CDR1 MGHRA, CDR2 YSYEKL. This CDR3 region has 15 residues. In nucleotides, the CDR3 is TGCGCCAGCAGCCCATCCTACGGGGGCCGAGAGACCCAGTACTTC. Translating it yields CASSPSYGGRETQYF.

In this sample, this clonotype turned up a few times. V is TRBV18 and J is TRBJ2-5; 12 nucleotides agree with TRBD2. Germline V gene sequence: CDR1 KGHSH, CDR2 LQKENI. There are 15 residues in the CDR3. J gave up 11 bases and V 0 bases, and 7 bases lay outside the gene matches. DNA of the CDR3: TGTGCCAGCTCACCACCAGGACTAGCGGGGAGTGAGCAGTACTTC. This codes for CASSPPGLAGSEQYF.

This clonotype was observed a single time. V is TRBV9 and J is TRBJ2-6; no clear D gene. Germline CDR1 and CDR2: SGDLS and YYNGEE. The CDR3 consists of 15 residues. V lost 4 bases to trimming and J lost 4 bases, with 12 bases between them. The CDR3 DNA is TGTGCCAGCAGCTTAAGGACGGTAGGGGCCAACGTCCTGACTTTC. It is translated as CASSLRTVGANVLTF.

CDR3 sequence reads: CSATGTGYHTEAFF. CDR3 sequence (DNA): TGCAGTGCCACCGGGACAGGGTACCACACTGAAGCTTTCTTT. The chain links TRBV20-1 to TRBJ1-1; TRBD1 matches 9 bases. Germline CDR1 DFQATT, CDR2 SNEGSKA (reference sequence). V shed 6 bases, J shed 3 bases, and the junction held 8 bases outside the gene matches. This CDR3 has 14 amino acids.

The chain joins TRBV25-1 to TRBJ2-3; D is unclear. This CDR3 has 14 amino acids. CDR1 and CDR2 from the germline V gene are MGHDK and SYGVNS. The V end was cut by 2 bases, the J end by 2 bases, with 8 bases between. The CDR3 DNA reads TGTGCCAGCAGTGAAGGGCAGAACACAGATACGCAGTATTTT. As protein: CASSEGQNTDTQYF.

This clonotype was seen just once. The V and J genes are TRBV9 and TRBJ2-5; D possibly matches TRBD1 or TRBD2 (5 bases each). This CDR3 has 15 amino acids. From germline, CDR1 is SGDLS and CDR2 YYNGEE. Trimming stripped 4 bases from V and 6 bases from J, with 19 bases between. As DNA, the CDR3 is TGTGCCAGCAGCCACCAGGGCGGGCCCCCACAGACCCAGTACTTC. Translating gives CASSHQGGPPQTQYF.